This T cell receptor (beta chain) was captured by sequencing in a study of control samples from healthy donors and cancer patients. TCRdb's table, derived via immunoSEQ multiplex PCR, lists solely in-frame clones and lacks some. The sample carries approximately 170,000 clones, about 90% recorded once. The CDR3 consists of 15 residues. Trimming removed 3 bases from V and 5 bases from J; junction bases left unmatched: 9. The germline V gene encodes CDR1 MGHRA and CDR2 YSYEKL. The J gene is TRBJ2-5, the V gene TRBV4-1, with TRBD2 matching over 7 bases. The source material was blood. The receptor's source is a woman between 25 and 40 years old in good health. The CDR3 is CASSQETSRWETQYF. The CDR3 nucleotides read TGCGCCAGCAGCCAGGAGACTAGCCGGTGGGAGACCCAGTACTTC.